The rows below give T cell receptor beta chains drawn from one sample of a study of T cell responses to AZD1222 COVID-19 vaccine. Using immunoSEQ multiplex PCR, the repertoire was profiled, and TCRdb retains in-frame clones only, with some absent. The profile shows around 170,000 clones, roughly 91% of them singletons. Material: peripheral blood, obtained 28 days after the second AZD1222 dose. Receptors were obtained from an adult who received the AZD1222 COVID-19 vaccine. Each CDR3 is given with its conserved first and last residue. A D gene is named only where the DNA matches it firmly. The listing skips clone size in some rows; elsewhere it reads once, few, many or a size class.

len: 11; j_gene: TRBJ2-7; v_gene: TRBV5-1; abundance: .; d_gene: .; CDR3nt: TGCGCCAGCAGCTTTTATAACGAGCAGTACTTC; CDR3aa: CASSFYNEQYF
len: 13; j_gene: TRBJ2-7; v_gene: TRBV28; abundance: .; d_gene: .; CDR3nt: TGTGCCAGCAGTTCGGGCGGGTCCTACGAGCAGTACTTC; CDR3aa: CASSSGGSYEQYF
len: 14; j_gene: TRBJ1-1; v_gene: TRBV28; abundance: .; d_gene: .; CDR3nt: TGTGCCAGCAGTTTACTGACCATGAACACTGAAGCTTTCTTT; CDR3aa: CASSLLTMNTEAFF
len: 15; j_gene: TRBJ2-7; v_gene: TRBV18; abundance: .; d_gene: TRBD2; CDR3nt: TGTGCCAGCTCACCACCAGGCGGGGGCTCCTACGAGCAGTACTTC; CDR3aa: CASSPPGGGSYEQYF
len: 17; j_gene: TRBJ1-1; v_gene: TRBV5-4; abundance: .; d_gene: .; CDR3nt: TGTGCCAGCAGCCCCCAGCTCGGGGCCAGCTTGAACACTGAAGCTTTCTTT; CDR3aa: CASSPQLGASLNTEAFF
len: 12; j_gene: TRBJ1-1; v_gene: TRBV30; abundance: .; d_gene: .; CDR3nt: TGTGCCTTAAGTTGGACGAACACTGAAGCTTTCTTT; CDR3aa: CALSWTNTEAFF
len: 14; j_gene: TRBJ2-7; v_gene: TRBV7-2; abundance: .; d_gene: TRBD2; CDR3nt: TGTGCCAGCAGCTTAGGTAGCGGGGGCCACGAGCAGTACTTC; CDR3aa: CASSLGSGGHEQYF
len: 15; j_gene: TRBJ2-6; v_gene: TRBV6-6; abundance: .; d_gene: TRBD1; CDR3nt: TGTGCCAGCAGTCCTGACAGGGATGGGGCCAACGTCCTGACTTTC; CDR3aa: CASSPDRDGANVLTF
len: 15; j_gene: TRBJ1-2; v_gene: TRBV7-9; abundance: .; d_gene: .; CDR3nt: TGTGCCAGCAGCTCCTATAGGGGACCCCCTTGGGGCTACACCTTC; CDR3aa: CASSSYRGPPWGYTF
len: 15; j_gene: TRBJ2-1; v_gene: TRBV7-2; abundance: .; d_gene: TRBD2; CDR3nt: TGTGCCAGCAGCGAGACTAGCGGGAGTTTCTATGAGCAGTTCTTC; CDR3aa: CASSETSGSFYEQFF
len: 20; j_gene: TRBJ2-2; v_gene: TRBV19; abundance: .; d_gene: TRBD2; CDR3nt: TGTGCCAGTAGTGGCCCACCGGGACTAGCGGGGATTTATGGCACCGGGGAGCTGTTTTTT; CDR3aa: CASSGPPGLAGIYGTGELFF
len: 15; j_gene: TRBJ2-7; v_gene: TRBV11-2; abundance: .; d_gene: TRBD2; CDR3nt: TGTGCCAGCAGCTTAGTCGCTAGCGGGAGGGTCGAGCAGTACTTC; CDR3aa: CASSLVASGRVEQYF
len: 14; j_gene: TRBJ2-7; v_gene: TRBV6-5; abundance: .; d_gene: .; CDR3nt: TGTGCCAGCGTACCAGCAGCCAACTCCTACGAGCAGTACTTC; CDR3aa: CASVPAANSYEQYF
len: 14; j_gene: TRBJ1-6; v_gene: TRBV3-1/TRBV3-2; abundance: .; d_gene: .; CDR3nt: TGTGCCAGCAGCCAAGCACGCGGGAATTCACCCCTCCACTTT; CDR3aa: CASSQARGNSPLHF
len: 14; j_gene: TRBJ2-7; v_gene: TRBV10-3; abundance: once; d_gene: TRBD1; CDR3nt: TGTGCCATCAGTGTGGCCCAGGGGGCGCCCGAGCAGTACTTC; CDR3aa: CAISVAQGAPEQYF
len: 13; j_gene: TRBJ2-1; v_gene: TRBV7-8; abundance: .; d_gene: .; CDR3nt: TGTGCCAGCAGCTTAGCGAAGATCCTTGAGCAGTTCTTC; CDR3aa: CASSLAKILEQFF
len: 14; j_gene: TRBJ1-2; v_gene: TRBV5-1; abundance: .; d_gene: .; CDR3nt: TGCGCCAGCAGCTTGGACGCCGTTAACTATGGCTACACCTTC; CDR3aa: CASSLDAVNYGYTF
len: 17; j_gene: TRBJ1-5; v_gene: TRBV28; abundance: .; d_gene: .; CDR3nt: TGTGCCAGTGGGACGGTTCCTTACGGTTACGGCAATCAGCCCCAGCATTTT; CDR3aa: CASGTVPYGYGNQPQHF
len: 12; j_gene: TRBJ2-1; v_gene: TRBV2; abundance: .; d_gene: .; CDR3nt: TGTGCCAGCAGTGGGTCTTACTCGGGGCAGTTCTTC; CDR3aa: CASSGSYSGQFF
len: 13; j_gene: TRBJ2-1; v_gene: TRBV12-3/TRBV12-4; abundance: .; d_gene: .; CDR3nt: TGTGCCAGCAGTTCCGCATATTACAATGAGCAGTTCTTC; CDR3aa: CASSSAYYNEQFF
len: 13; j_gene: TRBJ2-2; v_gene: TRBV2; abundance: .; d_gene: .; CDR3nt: TGTGCCAGCAGGGAATTGAACACCGGGGAGCTGTTTTTT; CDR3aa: CASRELNTGELFF
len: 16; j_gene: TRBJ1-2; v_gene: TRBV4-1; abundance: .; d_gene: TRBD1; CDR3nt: TGCGCCAGCAGCCAAGTAGCGACAGGGATTAACTATGGCTACACCTTC; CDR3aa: CASSQVATGINYGYTF
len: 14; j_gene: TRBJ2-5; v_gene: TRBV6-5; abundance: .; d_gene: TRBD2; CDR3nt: TGTGCCAGCAGTTACGGGACTAGCGGGGAGACCCAGTACTTC; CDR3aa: CASSYGTSGETQYF
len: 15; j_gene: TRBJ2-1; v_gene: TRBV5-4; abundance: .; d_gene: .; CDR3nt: TGTGCCAGCAGCTTGGACTTAATTCCATACAATGAGCAGTTCTTC; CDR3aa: CASSLDLIPYNEQFF
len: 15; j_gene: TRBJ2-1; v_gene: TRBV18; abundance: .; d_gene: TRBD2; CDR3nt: TGTGCCAGCTCACCTACTAGCGGGAGTTACAATGAGCAGTTCTTC; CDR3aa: CASSPTSGSYNEQFF
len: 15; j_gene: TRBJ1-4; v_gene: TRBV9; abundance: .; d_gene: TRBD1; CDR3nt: TGTGCCAGCAGCGTTACAGGGGGCAGGAATGAAAAACTGTTTTTT; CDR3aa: CASSVTGGRNEKLFF
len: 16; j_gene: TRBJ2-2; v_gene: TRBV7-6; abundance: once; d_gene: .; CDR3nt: TGTGCCAGCAGCCTAAGGGGTAGGGCGAACACCGGGGAGCTGTTTTTT; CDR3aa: CASSLRGRANTGELFF
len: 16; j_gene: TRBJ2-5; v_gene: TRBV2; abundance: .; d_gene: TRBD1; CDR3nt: TGTGCCAGCTCACGCCGGGGGACAGGGCCCCAAGAGACCCAGTACTTC; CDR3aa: CASSRRGTGPQETQYF
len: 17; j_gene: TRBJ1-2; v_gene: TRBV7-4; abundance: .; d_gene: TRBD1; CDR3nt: TGTGCCAGCAGCTGGACAGGGGGCGAATTCCGTAACTATGGCTACACCTTC; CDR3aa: CASSWTGGEFRNYGYTF
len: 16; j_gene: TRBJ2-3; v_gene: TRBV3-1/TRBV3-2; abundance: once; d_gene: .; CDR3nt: TGTGCCAGCAGCCAAGGTGCGGGGACCAGCACAGATACGCAGTATTTT; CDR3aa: CASSQGAGTSTDTQYF
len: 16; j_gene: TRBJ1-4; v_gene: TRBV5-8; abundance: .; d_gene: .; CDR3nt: TGTGCCAGCTCCATAGGCACTAAAGCAACTAATGAAAAACTGTTTTTT; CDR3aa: CASSIGTKATNEKLFF
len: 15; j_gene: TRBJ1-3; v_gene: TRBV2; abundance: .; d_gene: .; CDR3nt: TGTGCCAGCAATGAGGCCGGAGGACCTGGAAACACCATATATTTT; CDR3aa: CASNEAGGPGNTIYF
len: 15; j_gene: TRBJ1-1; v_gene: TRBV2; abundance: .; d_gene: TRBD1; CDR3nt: TGTGCCAGGAATCAGGGGGCGCTGGAGGTGACTGAAGCTTTCTTT; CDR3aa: CARNQGALEVTEAFF
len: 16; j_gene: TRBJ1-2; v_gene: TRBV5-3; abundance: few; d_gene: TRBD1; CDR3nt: TGTGCCAGAAGCTGTGCCGGGACAGGGGGCAACTATGGCTACACCTTC; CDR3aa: CARSCAGTGGNYGYTF
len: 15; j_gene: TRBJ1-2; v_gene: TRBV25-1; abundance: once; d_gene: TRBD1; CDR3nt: TGTGCCAGCAGTCCAGGGACAGGGGGCTACTATGGCTACACCTTC; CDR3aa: CASSPGTGGYYGYTF
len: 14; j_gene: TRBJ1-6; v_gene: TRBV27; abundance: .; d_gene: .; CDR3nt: TGTGCCAGCAGTTTTGGGGGTTATAATTCACCCCTCCACTTT; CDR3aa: CASSFGGYNSPLHF
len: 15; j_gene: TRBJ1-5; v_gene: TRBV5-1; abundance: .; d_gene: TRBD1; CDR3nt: TGCGCCAGCAGCTTGGGGACAGGCAGCAATCAGCCCCAGCATTTT; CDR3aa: CASSLGTGSNQPQHF
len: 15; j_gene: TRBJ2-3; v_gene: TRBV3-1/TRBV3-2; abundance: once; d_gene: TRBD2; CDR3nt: TGTGCCAGCAGCCCCGGACTAGCGGCCACAGATACGCAGTATTTT; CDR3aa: CASSPGLAATDTQYF
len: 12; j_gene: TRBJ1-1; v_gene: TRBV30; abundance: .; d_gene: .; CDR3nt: TGTGCCTGGAGCAGGTGGAACACTGAAGCTTTCTTT; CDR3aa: CAWSRWNTEAFF
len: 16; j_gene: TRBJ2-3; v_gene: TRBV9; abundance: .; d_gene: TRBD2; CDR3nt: TGTGCCAGCAGCGCCACTAGCGGGGTTAGCACAGATACGCAGTATTTT; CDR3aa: CASSATSGVSTDTQYF
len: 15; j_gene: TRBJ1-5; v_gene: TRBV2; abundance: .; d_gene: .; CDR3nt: TGTGCCAGCACTCGAATCACAGGTCAGGGCCAGCCCCAGCATTTT; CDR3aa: CASTRITGQGQPQHF